The 28 T cell receptor beta chains below were found in one sample sequenced in a study of T cell responses to AZD1222 COVID-19 vaccine. The assay was immunoSEQ multiplex PCR, and TCRdb's table has in-frame clones only and misses some. The sample lists some 130,000 clones; roughly 90% were seen once. Material: peripheral blood, obtained on day 0 of AZD1222 vaccination. All receptors derive from an adult in good health.

This sequence joins TRBV6-1 and TRBJ2-1; the D is unclear. Trimming removed 2 bases at V and 7 bases at J, with 6 bases between. The CDR3 loop spans 12 amino acids. The germline V gene has CDR1 MNHNS and CDR2 SASEGT. CDR3 DNA: TGTGCCAGCAGTGAACGTGTTAATGAGCAGTTCTTC. This gives the protein CASSERVNEQFF.

J is TRBJ2-1 and V is TRBV19; 11 bases are shared with TRBD2. CDR1 and CDR2 (germline): LNHDA, SQIVND (reference sequence). The trim removed 6 bases at V and 9 bases at J, leaving 7 bases unmatched. The CDR3 consists of 14 residues. The CDR3: CASRPSGRIGEQFF. The CDR3 bases are TGTGCCAGTAGGCCTAGCGGGAGGATCGGTGAGCAGTTCTTC.

This chain links TRBV5-1 with TRBJ1-5, with 11 bases aligning to TRBD1. Germline CDR1 reads SGHRS; CDR2 reads YFSETQ. This CDR3 spans 15 amino acids. Trimming cost V 2 bases and J 7 bases; bases outside gene matches: 5. Here the CDR3 reads CASSLEGQGGQPQHF. Here the CDR3 DNA reads TGCGCCAGCAGCTTAGAGGGACAGGGGGGCCAGCCCCAGCATTTT. Full variable domain (rest looked up from reference TRBV5-1 and TRBJ1-5): KAGVTQTPRYLIKTRGQQVTLSCSPISGHRSVSWYQQTPGQGLQFLFEYFSETQRNKGNFPGRFSGRQFSNSRSEMNVSTLELGDSALYLCASSLEGQGGQPQHFGDGTRLSIL.

V is TRBV5-8 and J is TRBJ2-7; tentatively, D is TRBD1 or TRBD2 (5 bases each). CDR3 length: 14 amino acids. The V gene lost 4 bases and the J gene lost 3 bases, with 14 bases spanning the gap. Per the germline V gene, CDR1 is SGHTS and CDR2 is YDEGEE. The CDR3 sequence is CASSGGLRGYEQYF. DNA of the CDR3: TGTGCCAGCAGCGGTGGACTGAGGGGCTACGAGCAGTACTTC.

This clone has just one count. The chain links TRBV4-1 to TRBJ2-1; D is perhaps TRBD1 (6 bases). CDR3 length: 13 residues. CDR1 is MGHRA and CDR2 is YSYEKL in the germline V gene. V was trimmed by 1 base and J by 10 bases, leaving 11 bases between them. CDR3 residues: CASSQGQGREQFF. The CDR3 coding sequence is TGCGCCAGCAGCCAAGGCCAGGGGCGGGAGCAGTTCTTC.

The chain uses TRBV20-1 and TRBJ1-1; 7 bases match TRBD1. CDR1 is DFQATT, CDR2 SNEGSKA, per germline (reference sequence). The length of the CDR3 is 11 residues. Losses at the gene ends were 6 bases for V and 4 bases for J; bases not matched to a gene: 2. The CDR3 reads CSAHRGTEAFF. CDR3 nucleotide sequence: TGCAGTGCCCACAGGGGCACTGAAGCTTTCTTT.

J is TRBJ2-3 and V is TRBV3-1 (or the pseudogene TRBV3-2); no reliable D call. CDR3 size: 12 residues. The germline V and J ends were trimmed by 0 bases and 7 bases, with 5 bases remaining between them. The V gene's germline CDR1 is LGHDT and CDR2 YNNKEL (reference sequence). This CDR3 reads CASSQEGYTQYF. CDR3 nucleotides: TGTGCCAGCAGCCAAGAGGGGTATACGCAGTATTTT.

The chain uses TRBV6-2 or TRBV6-3 and TRBJ2-1; no firm D call. Germline loops: CDR1 MNHEY, CDR2 SVGEGT. V lost 5 bases, J lost 4 bases, and 15 bases lay in between. The CDR3 extends over 15 amino acids. The CDR3: CASSRLVAEYNEQFF. The DNA for the CDR3 is TGTGCCAGCAGTAGGCTAGTCGCGGAATACAATGAGCAGTTCTTC.

J is TRBJ1-3 and V is TRBV5-4; D may be TRBD1 (5 bases). In germline, CDR1 is SGHNT, CDR2 YYREEE (reference sequence). This CDR3 has 16 residues. V was pared by 3 bases and J by 0 bases, with 13 bases between. The DNA of the CDR3 is TGTGCCAGCAGCTCAGGGCTATTCAGCTCTGGAAACACCATATATTTT. It yields the protein CASSSGLFSSGNTIYF.

CDR3: CASSLAGAYSYNEQFF. As DNA, the CDR3 is TGCGCCAGCAGCTTGGCCGGGGCTTATTCCTACAATGAGCAGTTCTTC. The chain links TRBV5-1 to TRBJ2-1, with D possibly called TRBD1 or TRBD2 (5 bases each). Per the germline V gene, CDR1 is SGHRS and CDR2 is YFSETQ. Trimming cost V 0 bases and J 1 base, with 11 bases left between them. The CDR3 extends over 16 amino acids.

This rearrangement joins TRBV5-1 to TRBJ1-1; tentatively, D is TRBD1 (6 bases). This CDR3 region has 14 residues. V was shortened by 5 bases and J by 5 bases, with 16 bases between the two germline ends. Germline values: CDR1 SGHRS, CDR2 YFSETQ. CDR3 amino acids: CASRLQGAGTEAFF. The CDR3 bases are TGCGCCAGCAGATTACAGGGCGCGGGGACTGAAGCTTTCTTT.

Remarks on this clone: The sample contains more than one DNA sequence encoding this CDR3. V and J are TRBV7-2 and TRBJ1-6; tentative D call: TRBD1 (5 bases). V was trimmed by 3 bases and J by 4 bases, leaving 7 bases between them. Germline V gene sequence: CDR1 SGHTA, CDR2 FQGNSA. The CDR3 is 14 amino acids. The CDR3 loop reads CASSFDSYNSPLHF. The DNA of the CDR3 is TGTGCCAGCAGCTTCGACAGTTATAATTCACCCCTCCACTTT.

This chain connects TRBV29-1 to TRBJ1-2, with unresolved D. This CDR3 comprises 10 residues. Germline V lookup: CDR1 SQVTM, CDR2 ANQGSEA. V lost 6 bases and J 8 bases, leaving 10 bases between the germline ends. The CDR3 sequence: CSVDGLGYTF. CDR3 nucleotides: TGCAGCGTGGACGGACTCGGCTACACCTTC.

The V gene is TRBV27, the J gene TRBJ1-2, with D perhaps TRBD1 (6 bases). Trimming took 3 bases from V and 5 from J, leaving 19 bases between them. This CDR3 has 16 residues. Germline V lookup: CDR1 MNHEY, CDR2 SMNVEV (reference sequence). The CDR3 protein is CASSLNWIPGQYGYTF. CDR3 in DNA: TGTGCCAGCAGTTTGAATTGGATCCCCGGACAGTATGGCTACACCTTC.

V gene TRBV9 combines with J gene TRBJ2-7; D call uncertain. This CDR3 spans 12 amino acids. Germline V gene sequence: CDR1 SGDLS, CDR2 YYNGEE. V was shortened by 0 bases and J by 6 bases, with 7 bases between the two germline ends. The CDR3 loop reads CASSVAESEQYF. The CDR3 bases are TGTGCCAGCAGCGTAGCAGAGAGCGAGCAGTACTTC. Together with reference TRBV9 and TRBJ2-7, the CDR3 gives the full variable domain: DSGVTQTPKHLITATGQRVTLRCSPRSGDLSVYWYQQSLDQGLQFLIQYYNGEERAKGNILERFSAQQFPDLHSELNLSSLELGDSALYFCASSVAESEQYFGPGTRLTVT.

The chain couples TRBV12-3 or TRBV12-4 to TRBJ2-7, with a tentative D call TRBD2 (5 bases). This CDR3 spans 11 amino acids. Trimming stripped 5 bases from V and 7 bases from J, with 9 bases between. In nucleotides, the CDR3 is TGTGCCAGCAGTCTTACGGGGGAGCAGTACTTC. It encodes CASSLTGEQYF.

The rearrangement uses TRBV7-2 and TRBJ1-4; D possibly corresponds to TRBD1 (6 bases). The CDR3 is made up of 15 amino acids. V lost 4 bases, J lost 4 bases, and 13 bases lay in between. Germline V gene lookup returns CDR1 SGHTA and CDR2 FQGNSA. The CDR3 here is CASSSGQVYNEKLFF. The CDR3 DNA follows: TGTGCCAGCAGCTCGGGACAAGTCTATAATGAAAAACTGTTTTTT.

The V and J genes are TRBV7-9 and TRBJ1-2; D ambiguous. The CDR3 covers 15 residues. Germline loops: CDR1 SEHNR, CDR2 FQNEAQ (reference sequence). Trimming shortened V by 0 bases and J by 6 bases, and 14 bases separated the two germline ends. CDR3 region: CASSLASNTPNGYTF. The CDR3 nucleotides read TGTGCCAGCAGCTTAGCGTCAAATACCCCAAATGGCTACACCTTC.

The chain uses TRBV5-6 and TRBJ1-3, with D maybe TRBD1 (5 bases). Trimming cost V 4 bases and J 4 bases, with 12 bases left between them. The CDR3 extends over 14 amino acids. Looked up from germline, CDR1 is SGHDT and CDR2 is YYEEEE. CDR3 sequence reads: CASSLGASGNTIYF. For the CDR3, the DNA is TGTGCCAGCAGCCTAGGGGCTAGCGGAAACACCATATATTTT.

The V and J genes are TRBV20-1 and TRBJ2-1; D ambiguous. The V gene's germline CDR1 is DFQATT and CDR2 SNEGSKA (reference sequence). Trimming shortened V by 3 bases and J by 3 bases, and 12 bases separated the two germline ends. The CDR3 is 14 amino acids. CDR3: CSASSDPDYNEQFF. CDR3 nucleotide sequence: TGCAGTGCTAGTTCGGACCCAGACTACAATGAGCAGTTCTTC.

The gene calls are TRBV15 and TRBJ1-1, with D unresolved. Germline CDR1 is LNHNV and CDR2 is YYDKDF (reference sequence). The V end was cut by 6 bases, the J end by 5 bases, with 16 bases between. There are 14 residues in the CDR3. The CDR3 DNA reads as TGTGCCACCAGTATCGGGCTTTTTGGAACTGAAGCTTTCTTT. It translates to CATSIGLFGTEAFF.

There are a few counts of this clone. The gene calls are TRBV7-9 and TRBJ1-6, with a tentative D call TRBD1 (6 bases). CDR3 size: 14 residues. The germline CDR1 and CDR2 sequences are SEHNR and FQNEAQ (reference sequence). With 6 bases removed from V and 7 bases from J, the gap between germline ends came to 13 bases. CDR3 nucleotides: TGTGCCAGCAGTCGACCGGGACAAAATTCACCCCTCCACTTT. This gives the protein CASSRPGQNSPLHF.

The gene calls are TRBV4-3 and TRBJ1-4; D unclear. This CDR3 has 17 amino acids. V lost 4 bases and J 4 bases, leaving 19 bases between the germline ends. The germline CDR1 and CDR2 sequences are LGHNA and YSLEER. DNA of the CDR3: TGCGCCAGCAGCCTGGGCGTGACAAGGGCCTTTAATGAAAAACTGTTTTTT. Translation gives CASSLGVTRAFNEKLFF.

The chain combines TRBV6-6 with TRBJ2-1, with 7 bases fitting TRBD2. The CDR3 consists of 17 residues. Per the germline V gene, CDR1 is MNHNY and CDR2 is SVGAGI (reference sequence). The J segment lost 5 bases and the V segment lost 6 bases, leaving 16 bases of the junction unmatched. The CDR3 loop reads CASRRRGGRLVDNEQFF. The CDR3 DNA reads TGTGCCAGCAGACGAAGGGGAGGGCGGTTAGTCGACAATGAGCAGTTCTTC.

The rearrangement joins TRBV5-4 to TRBJ2-7, with D possibly TRBD1 on 5 matching bases. CDR1 and CDR2 from the germline V gene are SGHNT and YYREEE (reference sequence). Trimming removed 4 bases from V and 2 bases from J, with 16 bases in between. This CDR3 comprises 15 residues. The CDR3 nucleotides read TGTGCCAGCAGCGGGGCCGCAGGAAAGGCCTACGAGCAGTACTTC. This encodes CASSGAAGKAYEQYF.

This chain joins TRBV14 and TRBJ2-1; D gene ambiguous. CDR3 length: 16 amino acids. V was cut by 0 bases and J by 0 bases, with 9 bases left in between. The germline CDR1 and CDR2 sequences are SGHDN and FVKESK. This CDR3 reads CASSQEAFSSYNEQFF. The DNA for the CDR3 is TGTGCCAGCAGCCAAGAAGCCTTCAGCTCCTACAATGAGCAGTTCTTC.

The V gene is TRBV6-5, the J gene TRBJ2-2; no clear D gene. The CDR3 runs 11 residues. V lost 8 bases, J lost 6 bases, and 7 bases lay in between. Germline-derived CDR1 and CDR2 are MNHEY and SVGAGI. Written as DNA, the CDR3 is TGTGCCAGCCGGGTCCCCGGGGAGCTGTTTTTT. This gives the protein CASRVPGELFF.

The V and J genes are TRBV2 and TRBJ1-5, with 11 nucleotides matching TRBD1. Trimming took 5 bases from V and 7 from J; bases not matched to a gene: 4. The CDR3 has 14 residues. The germline gives CDR1 SNHLY, CDR2 FYNNEI. CDR3 residues: CASSPGQGDQPQHF. Here the CDR3 DNA reads TGTGCCAGCAGTCCGGGACAGGGGGACCAGCCCCAGCATTTT.